Listed below are T cell receptor beta chains from one sample, sequenced in a study of T cell changes during pregnancy in multiple sclerosis. Sequencing used immunoSEQ multiplex PCR; TCRdb keeps in-frame clones, though not all of them. The data hold over 45,000 clones, with around 94% observed a single time. This specimen was CD4+ T cells from peripheral blood mononuclear cells, taken in the second trimester of pregnancy. These receptors originate from a female donor in good health, enrolled as a control in a pregnancy study. The CDR3 runs from the conserved cysteine through the conserved F or W. The order of the fields is D gene, J gene, clone size, V gene, CDR3 DNA, CDR3 protein. The D gene is left open where the match is weak. Clone size, where shown, is once, few, many, or a class for clones that have expanded.

d_call: -
j_call: TRBJ1-1
clone_size: -
v_call: TRBV7-6
cdr3_nt: TGTGCCAGCATTGGACAAATGAACACTGAAGCTTTCTTT
cdr3_aa: CASIGQMNTEAFF

d_call: TRBD2
j_call: TRBJ2-6
clone_size: -
v_call: TRBV4-1
cdr3_nt: TGCGCCAGCAGGTGGCTAGCGGGAGGTGGGGCCAACGTCCTGACTTTC
cdr3_aa: CASRWLAGGGANVLTF

d_call: TRBD1
j_call: TRBJ1-2
clone_size: -
v_call: TRBV28
cdr3_nt: TGTGCCAGCAGTCTCCTTCAGGGGGAGTATGGCTACACCTTC
cdr3_aa: CASSLLQGEYGYTF

d_call: TRBD2
j_call: TRBJ2-3
clone_size: once
v_call: TRBV11-3
cdr3_nt: TGTGCCAGCAGCATACGGAGCGGGGGAGGAACAGATACGCAGTATTTT
cdr3_aa: CASSIRSGGGTDTQYF

d_call: -
j_call: TRBJ2-5
clone_size: -
v_call: TRBV13
cdr3_nt: TGTGCCAGCAGCTTTGAGGAAGAGACCCAGTACTTC
cdr3_aa: CASSFEEETQYF

d_call: -
j_call: TRBJ1-5
clone_size: -
v_call: TRBV5-5
cdr3_nt: TGTGCCAGCAGCTTGTGGGGGCCAGGTCGTGATCAGCCCCAGCATTTT
cdr3_aa: CASSLWGPGRDQPQHF

d_call: -
j_call: TRBJ1-2
clone_size: -
v_call: TRBV30
cdr3_nt: TGTGCCTGGAGTGTACGTAGGGGGGGTGGCTACACCTTC
cdr3_aa: CAWSVRRGGGYTF

d_call: -
j_call: TRBJ2-1
clone_size: -
v_call: TRBV14
cdr3_nt: TGTGCCAGCAGCAAATCTGGCAGATTTTTAATTTACAATGAGCAGTTCTTC
cdr3_aa: CASSKSGRFLIYNEQFF

d_call: TRBD1
j_call: TRBJ2-7
clone_size: -
v_call: TRBV5-4
cdr3_nt: TGTGCCAGCAGCCTCGGGACAGGGGGCCAGTACTTC
cdr3_aa: CASSLGTGGQYF

d_call: -
j_call: TRBJ2-7
clone_size: once
v_call: TRBV2
cdr3_nt: TGTGCCAGCCGGCCAGGTTCCTTCTACGAGCAGTACTTC
cdr3_aa: CASRPGSFYEQYF

d_call: -
j_call: TRBJ2-1
clone_size: -
v_call: TRBV11-2
cdr3_nt: TGTGCCAGCAGCTTAGACCAGAGGGATGAGCAGTTCTTC
cdr3_aa: CASSLDQRDEQFF

d_call: -
j_call: TRBJ2-2
clone_size: -
v_call: TRBV30
cdr3_nt: TGTGCCTGCTCTCTAGCCGGGGAGCTGTTTTTT
cdr3_aa: CACSLAGELFF

d_call: -
j_call: TRBJ2-2
clone_size: -
v_call: TRBV19
cdr3_nt: TGTGCCAGCCTATCCCCAGGGGCCACCGGGGAGCTGTTTTTT
cdr3_aa: CASLSPGATGELFF

d_call: TRBD2
j_call: TRBJ2-7
clone_size: -
v_call: TRBV9
cdr3_nt: TGTGCCAGCAGCGTAGCTAGCGGGAGAGAGTACGAGCAGTACTTC
cdr3_aa: CASSVASGREYEQYF

d_call: -
j_call: TRBJ1-1
clone_size: -
v_call: TRBV9
cdr3_nt: TGTGCCAGCAGAGACCTTACAGGGAACACTGAAGCTTTCTTT
cdr3_aa: CASRDLTGNTEAFF

d_call: TRBD1
j_call: TRBJ1-4
clone_size: -
v_call: TRBV18
cdr3_nt: TGTGCCAGCTCACCGGACAGGTTACCGCCTGAAAAACTGTTTTTT
cdr3_aa: CASSPDRLPPEKLFF

d_call: -
j_call: TRBJ1-1
clone_size: -
v_call: TRBV19
cdr3_nt: TGTGCCAGTGACACCCGAAACACTGAAGCTTTCTTT
cdr3_aa: CASDTRNTEAFF

d_call: -
j_call: TRBJ2-3
clone_size: -
v_call: TRBV15
cdr3_nt: TGTGCCACCAGCAGAGAGATTGAGCGCCCCGTGAGCACAGATACGCAGTATTTT
cdr3_aa: CATSREIERPVSTDTQYF

d_call: -
j_call: TRBJ2-7
clone_size: -
v_call: TRBV12-1
cdr3_nt: TGTGCCAGCAGCCCGGGGGACGAGCAGTACTTC
cdr3_aa: CASSPGDEQYF

d_call: TRBD2
j_call: TRBJ2-5
clone_size: -
v_call: TRBV18
cdr3_nt: TGTGCCAGCTCACCACCACTAGCGGGAGTGGAGACCCAGTACTTC
cdr3_aa: CASSPPLAGVETQYF

d_call: -
j_call: TRBJ1-1
clone_size: -
v_call: TRBV7-2
cdr3_nt: TGTGCCAGCAGCTTAATAGGGGACACTGAAGCTTTCTTT
cdr3_aa: CASSLIGDTEAFF

d_call: TRBD1
j_call: TRBJ2-3
clone_size: -
v_call: TRBV29-1
cdr3_nt: TGCAGCGGCAGACAGGGGGCGCCCGAAGATACGCAGTATTTT
cdr3_aa: CSGRQGAPEDTQYF

d_call: -
j_call: TRBJ1-2
clone_size: -
v_call: TRBV2
cdr3_nt: TGTGCCAGTAACGTTCTAGGGAGGCATGGCTACACCTTC
cdr3_aa: CASNVLGRHGYTF

d_call: -
j_call: TRBJ2-1
clone_size: once
v_call: TRBV29-1
cdr3_nt: TGCAGCGTTGAAACTGGAGTTGAGTTCTTC
cdr3_aa: CSVETGVEFF

d_call: TRBD1
j_call: TRBJ1-5
clone_size: once
v_call: TRBV10-3
cdr3_nt: TGTGCCATCAGTGCCCCGGGACAGAATCAGCCCCAGCATTTT
cdr3_aa: CAISAPGQNQPQHF